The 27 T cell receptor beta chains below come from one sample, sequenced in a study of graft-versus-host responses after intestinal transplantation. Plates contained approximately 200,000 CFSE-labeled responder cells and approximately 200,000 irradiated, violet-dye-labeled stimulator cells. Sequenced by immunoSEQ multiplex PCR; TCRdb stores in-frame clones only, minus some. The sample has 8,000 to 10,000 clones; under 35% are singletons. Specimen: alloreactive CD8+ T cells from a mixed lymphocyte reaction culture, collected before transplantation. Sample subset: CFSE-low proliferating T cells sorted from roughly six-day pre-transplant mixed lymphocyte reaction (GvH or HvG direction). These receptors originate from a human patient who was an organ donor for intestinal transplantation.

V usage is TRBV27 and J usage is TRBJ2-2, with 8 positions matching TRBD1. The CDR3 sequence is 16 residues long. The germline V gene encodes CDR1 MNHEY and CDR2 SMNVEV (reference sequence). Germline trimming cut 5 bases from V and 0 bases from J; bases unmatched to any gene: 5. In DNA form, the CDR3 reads TGTGCCAGCAGTCACCAGGGGGCAACGAACACCGGGGAGCTGTTTTTT. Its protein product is CASSHQGATNTGELFF.

CDR3 sequence (DNA): TGTGCCAGCAGCTTATACGGGGGCGAAGAAGCTTTCTTT. Amino acids: CASSLYGGEEAFF. The rearrangement links TRBV11-2 to TRBJ1-1, with D perhaps TRBD1 (6 bases). In germline, CDR1 is SGHAT, CDR2 FQNNGV. CDR3 length equals 13 residues. V lost 2 bases to trimming and J lost 8 bases, with 12 bases between them.

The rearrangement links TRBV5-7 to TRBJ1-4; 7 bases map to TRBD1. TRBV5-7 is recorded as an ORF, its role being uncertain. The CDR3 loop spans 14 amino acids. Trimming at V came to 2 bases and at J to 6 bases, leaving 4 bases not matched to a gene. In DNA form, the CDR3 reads TGTGCCAGCAGCTTAGACAGGGCGGATGAAAAACTGTTTTTT. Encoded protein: CASSLDRADEKLFF.

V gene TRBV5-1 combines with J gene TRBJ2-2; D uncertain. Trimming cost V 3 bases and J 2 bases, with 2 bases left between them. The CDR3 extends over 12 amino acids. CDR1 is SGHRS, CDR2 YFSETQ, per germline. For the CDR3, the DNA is TGCGCCAGCAGCTACAACACCGGGGAGCTGTTTTTT. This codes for CASSYNTGELFF. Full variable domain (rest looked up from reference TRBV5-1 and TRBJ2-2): KAGVTQTPRYLIKTRGQQVTLSCSPISGHRSVSWYQQTPGQGLQFLFEYFSETQRNKGNFPGRFSGRQFSNSRSEMNVSTLELGDSALYLCASSYNTGELFFGEGSRLTVL.

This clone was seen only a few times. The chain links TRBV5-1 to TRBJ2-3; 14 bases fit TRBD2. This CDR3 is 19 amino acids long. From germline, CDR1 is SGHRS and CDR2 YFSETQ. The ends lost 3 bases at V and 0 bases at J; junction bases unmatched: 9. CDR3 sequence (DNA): TGCGCCAGCAGCTCCCGACTAGCGGGGGGGTTCCCTAGCACAGATACGCAGTATTTT. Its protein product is CASSSRLAGGFPSTDTQYF. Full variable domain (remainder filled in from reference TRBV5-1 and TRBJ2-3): KAGVTQTPRYLIKTRGQQVTLSCSPISGHRSVSWYQQTPGQGLQFLFEYFSETQRNKGNFPGRFSGRQFSNSRSEMNVSTLELGDSALYLCASSSRLAGGFPSTDTQYFGPGTRLTVL.

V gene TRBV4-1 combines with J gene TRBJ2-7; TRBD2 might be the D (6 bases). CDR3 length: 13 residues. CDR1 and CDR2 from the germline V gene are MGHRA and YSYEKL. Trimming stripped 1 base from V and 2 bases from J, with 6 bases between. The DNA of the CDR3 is TGCGCCAGCAGCCAAGGACTAGCCTACGAGCAGTACTTC. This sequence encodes CASSQGLAYEQYF.

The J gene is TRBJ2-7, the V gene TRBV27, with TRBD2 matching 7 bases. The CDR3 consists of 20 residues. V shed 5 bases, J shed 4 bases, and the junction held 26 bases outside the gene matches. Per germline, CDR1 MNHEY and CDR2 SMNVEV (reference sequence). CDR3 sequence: CASSQFVLGGTPFPRYEQYF. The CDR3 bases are TGTGCCAGCAGTCAGTTTGTGTTGGGGGGGACTCCCTTTCCAAGGTACGAGCAGTACTTC.

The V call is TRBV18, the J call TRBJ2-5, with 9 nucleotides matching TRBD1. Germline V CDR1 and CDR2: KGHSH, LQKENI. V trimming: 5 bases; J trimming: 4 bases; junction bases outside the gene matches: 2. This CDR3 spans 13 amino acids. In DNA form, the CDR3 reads TGTGCCAGCTCATCGGACAGGGGAGAGACCCAGTACTTC. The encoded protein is CASSSDRGETQYF.

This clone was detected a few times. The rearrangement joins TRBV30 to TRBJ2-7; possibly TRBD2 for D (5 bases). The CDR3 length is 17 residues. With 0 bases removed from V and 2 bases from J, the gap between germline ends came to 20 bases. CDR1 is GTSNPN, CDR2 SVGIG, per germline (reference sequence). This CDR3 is CAWSVGSVLNGPYEQYF. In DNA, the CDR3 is TGTGCCTGGAGTGTAGGTAGCGTGTTAAATGGCCCCTACGAGCAGTACTTC. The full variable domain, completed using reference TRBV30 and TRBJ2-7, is SQTIHQWPATLVQPVGSPLSLECTVEGTSNPNLYWYRQAAGRGLQLLFYSVGIGQISSEVPQNLSASRPQDRQFILSSKKLLLSDSGFYLCAWSVGSVLNGPYEQYFGPGTRLTVT.

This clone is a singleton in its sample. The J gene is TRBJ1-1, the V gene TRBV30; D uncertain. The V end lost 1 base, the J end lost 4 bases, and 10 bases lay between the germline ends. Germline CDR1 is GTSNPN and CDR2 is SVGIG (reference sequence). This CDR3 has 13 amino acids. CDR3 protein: CAWSAGAGTEAFF. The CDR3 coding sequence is TGTGCCTGGAGTGCGGGCGCGGGCACTGAAGCTTTCTTT.

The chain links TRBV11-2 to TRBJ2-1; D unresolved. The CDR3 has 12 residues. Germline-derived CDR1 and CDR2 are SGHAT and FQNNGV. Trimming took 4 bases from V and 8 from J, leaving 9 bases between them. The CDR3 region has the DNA TGTGCCAGCAGCTCCCGGATCGATGAGCAGTTCTTC. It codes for CASSSRIDEQFF.

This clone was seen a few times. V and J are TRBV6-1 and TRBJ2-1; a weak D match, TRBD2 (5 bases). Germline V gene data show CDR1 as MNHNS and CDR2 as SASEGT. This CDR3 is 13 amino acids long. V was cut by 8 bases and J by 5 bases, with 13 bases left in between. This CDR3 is CASGLADHNEQFF. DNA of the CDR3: TGTGCCAGCGGGCTAGCAGATCACAATGAGCAGTTCTTC.

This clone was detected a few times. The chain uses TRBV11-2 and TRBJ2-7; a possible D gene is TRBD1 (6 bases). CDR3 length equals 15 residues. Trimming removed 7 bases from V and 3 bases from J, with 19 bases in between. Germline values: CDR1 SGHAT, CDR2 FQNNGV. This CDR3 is CASIPGQGLNYEQYF. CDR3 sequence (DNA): TGTGCCAGCATCCCGGGGCAGGGGCTTAACTACGAGCAGTACTTC.

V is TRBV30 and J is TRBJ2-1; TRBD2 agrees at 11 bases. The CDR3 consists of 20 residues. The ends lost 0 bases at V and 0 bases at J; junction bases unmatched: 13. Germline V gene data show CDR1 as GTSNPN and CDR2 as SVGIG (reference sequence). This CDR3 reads CAWSVAGRDSGRVSYNEQFF. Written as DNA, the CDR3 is TGTGCCTGGAGTGTAGCGGGGCGGGATAGCGGGAGGGTCTCCTACAATGAGCAGTTCTTC.

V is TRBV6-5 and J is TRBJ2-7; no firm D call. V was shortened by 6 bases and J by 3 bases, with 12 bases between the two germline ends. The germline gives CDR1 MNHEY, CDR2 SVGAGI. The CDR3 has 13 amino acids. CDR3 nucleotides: TGTGCCAGCAGACAGAGTCTTCACTACGAGCAGTACTTC. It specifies CASRQSLHYEQYF.

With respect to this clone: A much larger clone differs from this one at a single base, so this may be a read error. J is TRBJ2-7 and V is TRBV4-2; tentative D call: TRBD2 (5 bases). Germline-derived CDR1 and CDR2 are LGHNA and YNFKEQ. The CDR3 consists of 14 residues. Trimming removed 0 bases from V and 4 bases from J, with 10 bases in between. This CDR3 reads CASSQDVTGYEQYF. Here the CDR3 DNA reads TGTGCCAGCAGCCAAGATGTTACGGGGTACGAGCAGTACTTC.

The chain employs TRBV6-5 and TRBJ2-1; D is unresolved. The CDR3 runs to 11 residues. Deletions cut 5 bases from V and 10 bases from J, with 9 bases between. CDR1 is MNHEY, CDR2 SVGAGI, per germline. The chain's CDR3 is CASSEGWEQFF. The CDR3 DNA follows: TGTGCCAGCAGTGAAGGGTGGGAGCAGTTCTTC.

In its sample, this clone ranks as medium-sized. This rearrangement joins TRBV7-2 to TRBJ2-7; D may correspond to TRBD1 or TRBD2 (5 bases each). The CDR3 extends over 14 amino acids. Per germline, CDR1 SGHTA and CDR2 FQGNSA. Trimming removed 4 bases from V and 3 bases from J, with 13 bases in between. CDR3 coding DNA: TGTGCCAGCAGCTACGGGACGAGTAACTACGAGCAGTACTTC. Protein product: CASSYGTSNYEQYF.

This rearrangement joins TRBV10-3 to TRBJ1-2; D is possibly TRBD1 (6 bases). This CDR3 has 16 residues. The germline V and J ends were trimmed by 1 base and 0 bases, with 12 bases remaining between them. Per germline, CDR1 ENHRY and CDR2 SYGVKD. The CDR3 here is CAISEYLAGANYGYTF. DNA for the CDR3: TGTGCCATCAGTGAGTACTTGGCAGGGGCTAACTATGGCTACACCTTC.

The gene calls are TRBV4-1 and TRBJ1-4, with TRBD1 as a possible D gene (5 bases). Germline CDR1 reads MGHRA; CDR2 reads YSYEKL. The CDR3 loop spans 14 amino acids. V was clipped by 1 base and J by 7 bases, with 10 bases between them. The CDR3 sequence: CASSQVGTGEKLFF. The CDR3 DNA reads TGCGCCAGCAGCCAAGTGGGGACGGGTGAAAAACTGTTTTTT.

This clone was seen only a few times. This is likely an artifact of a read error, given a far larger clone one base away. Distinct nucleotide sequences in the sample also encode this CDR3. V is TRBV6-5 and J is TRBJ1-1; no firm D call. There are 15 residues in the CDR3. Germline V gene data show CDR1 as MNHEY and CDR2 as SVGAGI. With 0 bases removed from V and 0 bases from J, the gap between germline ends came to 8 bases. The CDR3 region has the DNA TGTGCCAGCAGTTACTCGGGTCGGCTGAACACTGAAGCTTTCTTT. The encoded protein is CASSYSGRLNTEAFF.

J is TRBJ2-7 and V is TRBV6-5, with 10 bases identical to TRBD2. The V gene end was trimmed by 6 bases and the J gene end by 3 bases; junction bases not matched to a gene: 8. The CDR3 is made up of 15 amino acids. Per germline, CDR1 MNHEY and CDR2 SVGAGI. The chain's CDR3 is CASSRVSGRSYEQYF. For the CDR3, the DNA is TGTGCCAGCAGCCGTGTTAGCGGGAGGAGCTACGAGCAGTACTTC.

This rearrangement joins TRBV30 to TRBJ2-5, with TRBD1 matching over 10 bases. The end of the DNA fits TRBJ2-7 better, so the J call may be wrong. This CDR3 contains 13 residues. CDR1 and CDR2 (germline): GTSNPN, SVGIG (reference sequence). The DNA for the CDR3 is TGTGCCTGGAGTGGGACAGGGGGCTACGAGCAGTACTTC. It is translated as CAWSGTGGYEQYF.

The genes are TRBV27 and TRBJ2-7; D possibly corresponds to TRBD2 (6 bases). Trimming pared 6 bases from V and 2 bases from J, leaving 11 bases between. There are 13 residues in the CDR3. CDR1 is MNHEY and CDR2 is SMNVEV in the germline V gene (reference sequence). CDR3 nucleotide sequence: TGTGCCAGCAGCCCGGGACTCGCCTACGAGCAGTACTTC. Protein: CASSPGLAYEQYF.

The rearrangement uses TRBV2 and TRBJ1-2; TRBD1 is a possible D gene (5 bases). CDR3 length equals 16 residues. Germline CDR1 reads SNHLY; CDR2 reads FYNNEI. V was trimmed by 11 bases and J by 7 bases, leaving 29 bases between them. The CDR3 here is CACFRYGGSTGGGYTF. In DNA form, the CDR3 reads TGTGCCTGTTTTCGGTATGGCGGGTCGACCGGGGGTGGCTACACCTTC. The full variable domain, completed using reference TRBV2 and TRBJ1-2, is EPEVTQTPSHQVTQMGQEVILRCVPISNHLYFYWYRQILGQKVEFLVSFYNNEISEKSEIFDDQFSVERPDGSNFTLKIRSTKLEDSAMYFCACFRYGGSTGGGYTFGSGTRLTVV.

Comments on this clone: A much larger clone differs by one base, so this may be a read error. The CDR3 DNA is TGTGCCAGCAGCCAAGACTCTGGGGCCAACGTCCTGACTTTC. It encodes CASSQDSGANVLTF. V gene TRBV4-2 combines with J gene TRBJ2-6; D not certain. The CDR3 sequence is 14 residues long. Trimming took 0 bases from V and 0 from J, leaving 0 bases between them. The germline CDR1 and CDR2 sequences are LGHNA and YNFKEQ.

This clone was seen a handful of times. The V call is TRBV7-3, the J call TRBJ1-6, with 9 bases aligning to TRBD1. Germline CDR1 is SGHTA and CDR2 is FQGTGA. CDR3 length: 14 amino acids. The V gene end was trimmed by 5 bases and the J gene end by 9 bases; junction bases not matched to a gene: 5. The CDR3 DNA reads TGTGCCAGCAGCCCGGGACAGGGTGGTTCACCCCTCCACTTT. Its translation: CASSPGQGGSPLHF.